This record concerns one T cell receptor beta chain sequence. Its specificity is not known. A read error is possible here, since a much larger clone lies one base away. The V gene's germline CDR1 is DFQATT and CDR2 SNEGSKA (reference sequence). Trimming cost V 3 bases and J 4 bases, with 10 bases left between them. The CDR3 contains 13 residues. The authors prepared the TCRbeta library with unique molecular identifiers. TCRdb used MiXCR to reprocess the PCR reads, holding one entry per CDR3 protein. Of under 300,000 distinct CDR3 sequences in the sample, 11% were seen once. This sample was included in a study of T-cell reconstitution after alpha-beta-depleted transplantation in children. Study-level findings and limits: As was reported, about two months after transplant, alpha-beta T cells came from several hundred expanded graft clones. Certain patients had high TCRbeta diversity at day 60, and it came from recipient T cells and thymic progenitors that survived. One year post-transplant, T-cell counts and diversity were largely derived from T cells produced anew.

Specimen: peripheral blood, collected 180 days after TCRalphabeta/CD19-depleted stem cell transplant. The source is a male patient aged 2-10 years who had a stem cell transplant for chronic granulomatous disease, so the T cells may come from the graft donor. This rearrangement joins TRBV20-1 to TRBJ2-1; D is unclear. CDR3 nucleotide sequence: TGCAGTGCTAGCGACCTCGTATACAATGAGCAGTTCTTC. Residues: CSASDLVYNEQFF.